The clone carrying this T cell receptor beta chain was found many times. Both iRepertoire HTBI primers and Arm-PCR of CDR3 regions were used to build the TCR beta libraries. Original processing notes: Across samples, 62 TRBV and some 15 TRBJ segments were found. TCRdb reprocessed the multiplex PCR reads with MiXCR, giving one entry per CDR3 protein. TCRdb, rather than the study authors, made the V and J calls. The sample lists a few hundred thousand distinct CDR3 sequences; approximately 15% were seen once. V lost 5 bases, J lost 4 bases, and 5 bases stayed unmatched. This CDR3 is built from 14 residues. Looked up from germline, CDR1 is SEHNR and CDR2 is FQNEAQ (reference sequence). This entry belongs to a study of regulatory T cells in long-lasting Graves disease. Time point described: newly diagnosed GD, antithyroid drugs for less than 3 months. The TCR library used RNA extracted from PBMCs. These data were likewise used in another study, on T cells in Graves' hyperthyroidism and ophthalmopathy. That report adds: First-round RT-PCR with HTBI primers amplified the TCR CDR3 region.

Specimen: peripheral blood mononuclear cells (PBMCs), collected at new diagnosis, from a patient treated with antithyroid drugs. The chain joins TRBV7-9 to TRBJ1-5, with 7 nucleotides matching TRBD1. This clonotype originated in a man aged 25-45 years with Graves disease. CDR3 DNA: TGTGCCAGCAGCCAGGGACAGCTAAATCAGCCCCAGCATTTT. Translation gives CASSQGQLNQPQHF.